Sequencing of this T cell receptor beta chain was carried out in a study of cytomegalovirus exposure and HLA in healthy donors. Notes on this clone: As yet, its antigen is unknown.

Use of 60 Vbeta and 13 Jbeta primers characterized the PCR. Clones were sequenced by immunoSEQ multiplex PCR, and TCRdb holds only the in-frame ones, with some missing. The data hold 150,000 to 200,000 clones, with 9.5% observed a single time. Whole-study findings and limits: It was taken for granted in presence/absence analyses that sequencing depth across donors was roughly uniform. A cluster of highly shared sequence variants was likely a sequencing artifact. A later look showed TCR association rates differing by HLA locus, highest for DRB1 and lowest for HLA-C.

Germline V CDR1 and CDR2: KGHSH, LQKENI. CDR3 length equals 15 residues. V dropped 3 bases and J dropped 1; count of bases not matched to a gene: 1. The chain couples TRBV18 to TRBJ2-2; 8 bases agree with TRBD2. The origin of this receptor is a woman younger than 45 in good health and CMV-seropositive. Sequencing input: PBMCs. CDR3 in DNA: TGTGCCAGCTCACCTACTAGCGGGAACACCGGGGAGCTGTTTTTT. Residues: CASSPTSGNTGELFF. Combining the CDR3 with reference TRBV18 and TRBJ2-2 gives the whole variable domain NAGVMQNPRHLVRRRGQEARLRCSPMKGHSHVYWYRQLPEEGLKFMVYLQKENIIDESGMPKERFSAEFPKEGPSILRIQQVVRGDSAAYFCASSPTSGNTGELFFGEGSRLTVL.